This T cell receptor (beta chain) is from a study of a mutant IDH1 vaccine in newly diagnosed glioma. Overall study: Patients began vaccination 4-6 weeks after radiotherapy alone, or with temozolomide cycles. Most had both radiotherapy and temozolomide beforehand; others had only one.

Notes on the study in general: Changes in the top peripheral T cell clonotypes seemingly had no bearing on pseudoprogression.

Indicated time point: week 35, safety follow-up. Doses consisted of 300 ug of mutant IDH1 20-mer peptide each, paired with topical imiquimod. As to this clone: Its antigen is as yet unknown.

V lost 8 bases to trimming and J lost 9 bases; unmatched junction nucleotides: 20. CDR1 and CDR2 from the germline V gene are MNHNY and SVGAGI (reference sequence). The length of the CDR3 is 16 residues. Measured with immunoSEQ multiplex PCR; TCRdb has only the in-frame clones, and not every one. The data show about 66,000 clones, 74% seen once. This TCR was sampled from a man in his forties or fifties with glioma. The specimen comprised PBMCs, sampled from a glioma patient whose treatment included an IDH1 peptide vaccine. V usage is TRBV6-6 and J usage is TRBJ1-2, with TRBD1 identical over 8 bases. The CDR3 nucleotides are TGTGCCAGCCGAACCCCAGGACAGGGAGTATACGTACGCTACACCTTC. Encoded protein: CASRTPGQGVYVRYTF.